The entry below gives a single T cell receptor beta chain sequence along with its context. The antigen is undetermined. Given a much more abundant clone one base away, this may be a read error. Donors were healthy Caucasian individuals from Russia aged roughly 6 to 95. A minimum of 7 million PBMCs was isolated per sample. Total RNA, at least 6 micrograms per sample, was extracted from PBMCs. These data originate in a study of blood T cells in healthy people across ages. Findings and limits, study-wide: Higher diversity, along with more naive CD4+ cells, distinguished long-lived donors from aged donors.

The CDR3 spans 17 residues. Trimming cost V 5 bases and J 7 bases, with 27 bases left between them. Germline V lookup: CDR1 SGHTA, CDR2 FQGNSA. The use of a sample-barcoded 5' primer and a J-beta primer mix characterized a second PCR of roughly 6 to 12 cycles. TCRdb re-analysed the 5' RACE reads in MiXCR, keeping a single row per CDR3 protein. The data contain around 900,000 distinct CDR3 sequences, under 35% of them singletons. This chain joins TRBV7-2 and TRBJ2-7, with D possibly being TRBD2 (7 bases). The receptor's source is a woman of 80 years or more in good health. Sequenced input: blood. The CDR3 protein is CASSPKRRAGAHNEQYF. The CDR3 nucleotides read TGTGCCAGCAGCCCCAAGCGTCGGGCGGGGGCACACAATGAGCAGTACTTC.